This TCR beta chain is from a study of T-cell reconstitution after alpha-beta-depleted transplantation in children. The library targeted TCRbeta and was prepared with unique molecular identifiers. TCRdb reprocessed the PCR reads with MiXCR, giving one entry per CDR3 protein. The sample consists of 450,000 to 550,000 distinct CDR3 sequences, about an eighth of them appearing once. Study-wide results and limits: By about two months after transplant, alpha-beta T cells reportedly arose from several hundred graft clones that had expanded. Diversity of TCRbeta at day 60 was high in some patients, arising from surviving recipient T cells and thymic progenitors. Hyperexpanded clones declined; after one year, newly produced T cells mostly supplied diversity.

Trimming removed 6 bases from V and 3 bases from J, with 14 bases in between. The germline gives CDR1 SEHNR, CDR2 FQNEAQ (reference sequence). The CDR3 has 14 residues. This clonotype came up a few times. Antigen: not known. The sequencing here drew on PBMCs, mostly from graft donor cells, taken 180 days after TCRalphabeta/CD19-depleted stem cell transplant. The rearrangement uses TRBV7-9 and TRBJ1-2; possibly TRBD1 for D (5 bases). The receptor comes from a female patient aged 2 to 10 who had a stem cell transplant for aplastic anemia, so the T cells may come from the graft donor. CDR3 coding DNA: TGTGCCAGCAGTCGGATCCAGGGACACTATGGCTACACCTTC. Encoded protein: CASSRIQGHYGYTF.